This is a list of T cell receptor beta chains from one sample in a study of cytomegalovirus exposure and HLA in healthy donors. Profiled with immunoSEQ multiplex PCR; TCRdb holds only in-frame clones, not every one. Of roughly 200,000 clones in the sample, 80% are singletons; the top ten hold about 0.64%. The material sequenced was PBMCs. Receptors originate from a boy aged 5-17 years in good health and CMV-seronegative. Each CDR3 is given with its conserved first and last residue. D genes are given only for firm matches. Not every row has a clone size; where given, it reads once, few, many or a size class.

- - TRBJ2-2 TRBV30 TGTGCCTGGAGTGGCAGGGCCACCGGGGAGCTGTTTTTT CAWSGRATGELFF
- TRBD1 TRBJ1-2 TRBV4-2 TGTGCCAGCAGCGCGAGGCGGGACAGGGTTAACTATGGCTACACCTTC CASSARRDRVNYGYTF
- TRBD1 TRBJ2-7 TRBV7-2 TGTGCCAGCAGCCAACCCGGGACAGCGAGATACGAGCAGTACTTC CASSQPGTARYEQYF
- - TRBJ2-2 TRBV4-3 TGCGCCAGCAGCCAACAGTTCCGGACACAGACCCTGCCATATAACACCGGGGAGCTGTTTTTT CASSQQFRTQTLPYNTGELFF
- - TRBJ1-1 TRBV7-9 TGTTCCAGCAGCCCCTCCACCATGACAGTTAATCGAGCTTTCTTT CSSSPSTMTVNRAFF
- - TRBJ1-2 TRBV5-6 TGTGCCAGCAGCCAGGACATAACTATGGACTACACCTTC CASSQDITMDYTF
- - TRBJ2-7 TRBV5-1 TGCGCCAGCAGCAGTGGACAATCCTACGAGCAGTACTTC CASSSGQSYEQYF
few - TRBJ1-1 TRBV4-2 TGTGCCAGCAGCCTACAGATGAACACTGAAGCTTTCTTT CASSLQMNTEAFF
once TRBD2 TRBJ2-7 TRBV6-1 TGTGCCAGCAGTGCCGGGACTTACGCGGGGGCCTACGAGCAGTACTTC CASSAGTYAGAYEQYF
- TRBD1 TRBJ1-1 TRBV7-9 TGTGCCAGCAGCGACAGGGGAGTGAACACTGAAGCTTTCTTT CASSDRGVNTEAFF
once TRBD1 TRBJ2-2 TRBV7-9 TGTGCCAGTACTGGACAGGGGGCCGGCGGGGAGCTGTTTTTT CASTGQGAGGELFF
few - TRBJ2-1 TRBV5-1 TGCGCCAGCAGGAGGAGGGACTCCGGATACAATGAGCAGTTCTTC CASRRRDSGYNEQFF
- - TRBJ1-1 TRBV11-2 TGTGCCAGCAGCTCGGGAGGATACACTGAAGCTTTCTTT CASSSGGYTEAFF
- - TRBJ1-1 TRBV6-5 TGTGCCAGCAGTTACCCGAGCGGGGTCGGAACTGAAGCTTTCTTT CASSYPSGVGTEAFF
- - TRBJ1-1 TRBV7-3 TGTGCCAGCAGCTCGCCAGGTTCTGAAGCTTTCTTT CASSSPGSEAFF
- TRBD1 TRBJ2-7 TRBV27 TGTGCCAGCAGCGCCCGGGACAGGGCCTTCGTGGAGTACTTC CASSARDRAFVEYF
- TRBD2 TRBJ2-3 TRBV29-1 TGCAGCGTTACGACACGGGGGGTGCCAGATACGCAGTATTTT CSVTTRGVPDTQYF
- - TRBJ2-7 TRBV21-1 TGTGCCAGCAGCCTAAGGAGGGGGGGCCTCTACGAGCAGTACTTC CASSLRRGGLYEQYF
- TRBD2 TRBJ2-7 TRBV27 TGTGCCAGCAGTCTAGCGGGAGATGTCCACGAGCAGTACTTC CASSLAGDVHEQYF
- - TRBJ1-5 TRBV6-4 TGTGCCAGCAGTGTAGAGGAAAATCAGCCCCAGCATTTT CASSVEENQPQHF
- - TRBJ1-2 TRBV7-9 TGTTCCAGCAGCCCCTACCCCGGGGGGCGCTCCTATGGCTACACCTTC CSSSPYPGGRSYGYTF
few - TRBJ2-7 TRBV6-6 TGTGCCAGCAGTTACCTGGGGACACACTCCTACGAGCAGTACTTC CASSYLGTHSYEQYF
few TRBD1 TRBJ2-7 TRBV5-1 TGCGCCAGCAGCTCGATCCTCGGACAGGGATTTAACGAGCAGTACTTC CASSSILGQGFNEQYF
few TRBD1 TRBJ2-7 TRBV9 TGTGCCAGCAGCGTAGCCCCAACGACAGGGGGCGCCTACGAGCAGTACTTC CASSVAPTTGGAYEQYF
- - TRBJ1-1 TRBV6-1 TGTGCCAGCAGCAGAAAAAAGGGGGCTGAAGCTTTCTTT CASSRKKGAEAFF
- TRBD1 TRBJ1-4 TRBV9 TGTGCCAGCAGCGAAGGGGGCGTCGCCGTAAAACTGTTTTTT CASSEGGVAVKLFF
once - TRBJ2-7 TRBV5-1 TGCGCCAGCAGCCCGGGACACCTTAACTCCTACGAGCAGTACTTC CASSPGHLNSYEQYF
- TRBD1 TRBJ1-1 TRBV30 TGTGCCTGGAGTGTAGAGACAGGGGTAACTGAAGCTTTCTTT CAWSVETGVTEAFF
- - TRBJ2-3 TRBV11-3 TGTGCCAGCAGCTTTCCCTCTACAGATACGCAGTATTTT CASSFPSTDTQYF
once TRBD2 TRBJ2-5 TRBV5-1 TGCGCCAGCAGCCCTGATGGGCGGGGGGGCAGGCAGACCCAGTACTTC CASSPDGRGGRQTQYF
- TRBD1 TRBJ1-2 TRBV29-1 TGCAGCTCCCAGGGGGGTATAGACTATGGCTACACCTTC CSSQGGIDYGYTF
- - TRBJ1-1 TRBV18 TGTGCCAGCTCAGGGCGGACGGGAAGAGCTGAAGCTTTCTTT CASSGRTGRAEAFF
- - TRBJ2-2 TRBV2 TGTGCCAGCACCGAACTCAGGGTTAACGGGGAGCTGTTTTTT CASTELRVNGELFF
once - TRBJ1-5 TRBV7-8 TGTGCCAGCAGCTTAGACGGCAGGCGTAATCAGCCCCAGCATTTT CASSLDGRRNQPQHF
- TRBD1 TRBJ1-5 TRBV28 TGTGCCAGCAGACTCCGGACAGGGGGCTCTACTGAGCATTTT CASRLRTGGSTEHF
few - TRBJ1-4 TRBV11-3 TGTGCCAGCAGCACCTATCGGGACACCCCGGGGGAAAAACTGTTTTTT CASSTYRDTPGEKLFF
- - TRBJ1-1 TRBV5-1 TGCGCCAGCAGCTTGGAACAGGGAACTGAAGCTTTCTTT CASSLEQGTEAFF
- TRBD2 TRBJ2-1 TRBV30 TGTGCCTGGAGGCGGGGGACTAGCGGGGCCCCCTACAATGAGCAGTTCTTC CAWRRGTSGAPYNEQFF
- TRBD2 TRBJ2-1 TRBV19 TGTGCCAGTAGTATAGAACCAACGGGACTAGCAGCCAATGAGCAGTTCTTC CASSIEPTGLAANEQFF
- TRBD1 TRBJ2-5 TRBV19 TGTGCCAGTAGTATAGGGAGACAGGGTGGGGAGACCCAGTACTTC CASSIGRQGGETQYF
- - TRBJ1-1 TRBV9 TGTGCCAGCAGCACCAGTCCCAACTCGGGCACTGAAGCTTTCTTT CASSTSPNSGTEAFF
- TRBD1 TRBJ1-1 TRBV6-6 TGTGCCAGCAGCCGACGGGACAGGGACCCGAACACTGAAGCTTTCTTT CASSRRDRDPNTEAFF
few TRBD2 TRBJ2-1 TRBV6-4 TGTGCCAGCAGTGACTCTGAGCGGGGTACCTACAATGAGCAGTTCTTC CASSDSERGTYNEQFF
- - TRBJ1-4 TRBV7-2 TGTGCCAGCAGCTCCCAGGGTATAAACGCTAATGAAAAACTGTTTTTT CASSSQGINANEKLFF
- - TRBJ2-4 TRBV27 TGTGCCAGCAGTGGAGGACTAAGCAAACTAGCCAAAAACATTCAGTACTTC CASSGGLSKLAKNIQYF
few - TRBJ2-6 TRBV4-3 TGCGCCAGCAGCCCCGAGGAGGGTCGCTCTGGGGCCAACGTCCTGACTTTC CASSPEEGRSGANVLTF
few TRBD1 TRBJ2-3 TRBV29-1 TGCAGCGTTAATCCGGGACAGGGGACGGATACGCAGTATTTT CSVNPGQGTDTQYF
- TRBD2 TRBJ2-7 TRBV19 TGTGCCAGTAGTTCGGGACTAGCGGGGGGTCTCTACGAGCAGTACTTC CASSSGLAGGLYEQYF
- - TRBJ2-2 TRBV11-3 TGTGCCAGCAGAGGAGGTCTCACCGGGGAGCTGTTTTTT CASRGGLTGELFF
- TRBD1 TRBJ2-5 TRBV5-6 TGTGCCAGCAGGCCCGGGACAGGGTTAGAGCAGTACTTC CASRPGTGLEQYF
- - TRBJ2-5 TRBV5-6 TGTGCCAGCAGCCTAACAGGTAGCCAAGAGACCCAGTACTTC CASSLTGSQETQYF